This TCR beta chain was sequenced for a study of T-cell memory formation after mild COVID-19. TCRdb analysed the 5' RACE reads with MiXCR anew, one entry per CDR3 protein. The repertoire holds some 250,000 distinct CDR3 sequences, with 9.4% as singletons. This clonotype was detected only a few times. The germline CDR1 and CDR2 sequences are SGHRS and YFSETQ. Unmatched junction bases numbered 14, after V lost 3 bases and J lost 6 bases. The CDR3 consists of 16 residues. The clonotype was recovered from a man aged 18 to 29 who had mild COVID-19 (a few samples of this study predate the infection). Cell type and time point are not known. The sample comprised PBMCs or a T cell subset sorted from them (not recorded which). The chain has TRBV5-1 and TRBJ2-5; TRBD1 agrees at 7 bases. The CDR3 region has the DNA TGCGCCAGCAGCTCCTCCTTTCCTCGACAGGGCCAGACCCAGTACTTC. Residues: CASSSSFPRQGQTQYF.